The present T cell receptor beta chain was sequenced within a study of blood T cell repertoires in COVID-19. About the research overall: COVID-19 samples collected from the United States, Italy and Spain covered acute and convalescent phases.

The CDR3 has 13 residues. Germline V gene data show CDR1 as KGHDR and CDR2 as SFDVKD. V lost 4 bases, J lost 7 bases, and 12 bases lay in between. Per the original data handling: Scientists estimated how many nucleated cells there were by amplifying reference gene primers. Sequencing was performed with immunoSEQ multiplex PCR; in TCRdb, only in-frame clones are kept and a portion is missing. From that table come the V and J calls and clone size; the DNA was used to work out D and trimming. The sample lists fewer than 150,000 clones; approximately 88% were seen once. Sequencing was carried out using peripheral blood. The chain links TRBV24-1 to TRBJ2-5; no clear D gene. This receptor was identified in a human donor in a cohort sampled during active COVID-19. The CDR3 nucleotides read TGTGCCACCAGTGACTTACCCGGCGGGACCCAGTACTTC. It encodes CATSDLPGGTQYF.